This TCR beta chain comes out of a study of response to subunit inactivated influenza vaccine. CDR1 and CDR2 from the germline V gene are MDHEN and SYDVKM. V gave up 2 bases and J gave up 0 bases; unmatched junction bases: 0. The CDR3 totals 16 residues. This clonotype was counted ten times or more. A single record per CDR3 protein comes from TCRdb applying MiXCR to the RT-PCR reads. In the table there are some 550,000 distinct CDR3 sequences, 20% to 25% of which are singletons. These same data were also listed under a study on T cells expressing NK-cell markers. From that report: The authors generated TCR beta cDNA through 5'RACE template switching with UMIs. Sequencing of TCR beta repertoires drew on sorted CD3+CD56+NKG2C+, CD3+CD56+NKG2C- and CD3+CD56-NKG2C+ T cells. Evidence did not settle whether expanded NKG2C+ T cell clones targeted HCMV.

The sequence was collected from a man aged 50-59 years who received an inactivated influenza vaccine. The rearrangement links TRBV28 to TRBJ2-1; 11 positions agree with TRBD2. The starting material was CD4+ T cells sorted from PBMCs, obtained 11 to 12 days after vaccination. CDR3 sequence reads: CASSLLAGGSYNEQFF. The DNA for the CDR3 is TGTGCCAGCAGTTTACTAGCGGGGGGCTCCTACAATGAGCAGTTCTTC.